These 27 T cell receptor beta chains originate from one sample sequenced in a study of Ad26.COV2.S vaccination and SARS-CoV-2 variants. Measured with immunoSEQ multiplex PCR; TCRdb has only the in-frame clones, and not every one. The repertoire holds a few hundred thousand clones, around four fifths seen once, with just under 7.5% in the top ten. Treatment here: about 20 received Ad26.COV2.S at low or high dose, single or two shots; roughly five received placebo; per-sample allocation not given. Samples analyzed were those drawn on day 63 after the first vaccine or placebo injection. Sequenced here: peripheral blood, sampled in a trial of Ad26.COV2.S vaccine versus placebo. The receptors shown here come from a person between 18 and 65 years old who received the Ad26.COV2.S COVID-19 vaccine or a placebo.

This chain connects TRBV7-8 to TRBJ1-5; maybe TRBD1 (5 bases). The CDR3 spans 14 residues. Germline values: CDR1 SGHVS, CDR2 FQNEAQ. The germline V and J ends were trimmed by 5 bases and 1 base, with 9 bases remaining between them. CDR3 DNA: TGTGCCAGCAGCATTCGGGACAGCAATCAGCCCCAGCATTTT. As protein: CASSIRDSNQPQHF. Filled out from reference TRBV7-8 and TRBJ1-5, the complete variable domain reads GAGVSQSPRYKVAKRGQDVALRCDPISGHVSLFWYQQALGQGPEFLTYFQNEAQLDKSGLPSDRFFAERPEGSVSTLKIQRTQQEDSAVYLCASSIRDSNQPQHFGDGTRLSIL.

The chain joins TRBV19 to TRBJ1-2; a possible D gene is TRBD1 (5 bases). V dropped 3 bases and J dropped 5 bases, with 16 bases sitting between them. Germline V gene lookup returns CDR1 LNHDA and CDR2 SQIVND (reference sequence). CDR3 size: 15 residues. DNA of the CDR3: TGTGCCAGTAGTATTAACGGGGGACGGCAATATGGCTACACCTTC. Translation: CASSINGGRQYGYTF. Combining the CDR3 with reference TRBV19 and TRBJ1-2 gives the whole variable domain DGGITQSPKYLFRKEGQNVTLSCEQNLNHDAMYWYRQDPGQGLRLIYYSQIVNDFQKGDIAEGYSVSREKKESFPLTVTSAQKNPTAFYLCASSINGGRQYGYTFGSGTRLTVV.

The chain uses TRBV9 and TRBJ2-1, with D unclear. Trimming removed 0 bases from V and 2 bases from J, with 3 bases in between. Germline assignment: CDR1 SGDLS and CDR2 YYNGEE. The CDR3 loop spans 13 amino acids. The CDR3 here is CASSVATYNEQFF. CDR3 in DNA: TGTGCCAGCAGCGTAGCTACCTACAATGAGCAGTTCTTC.

The rearrangement uses TRBV5-1 and TRBJ2-5, with D perhaps matching TRBD2 (7 bases). Germline assignment: CDR1 SGHRS and CDR2 YFSETQ. The CDR3 sequence is 14 residues long. Trimming removed 4 bases from V and 5 bases from J, with 15 bases in between. In nucleotides, the CDR3 is TGCGCCAGCAGCCCCGTAGGGGGAGGGGAGACCCAGTACTTC. It codes for CASSPVGGGETQYF.

Concerning this clone itself: In the same sample, other DNA sequences code for this CDR3. The chain carries TRBV5-1 and TRBJ1-1; D gene unclear. This CDR3 spans 12 amino acids. V was clipped by 2 bases and J by 4 bases, with 6 bases between them. Per the germline V gene, CDR1 is SGHRS and CDR2 is YFSETQ. The DNA of the CDR3 is TGCGCCAGCAGCTTAGAGGGCACTGAAGCTTTCTTT. It encodes CASSLEGTEAFF.

In DNA form, the CDR3 reads TGTGCCAGCAGTGCTTTAGGGACGGCTAGCGGGAGGAATGAGCAGTTCTTC. Its protein product is CASSALGTASGRNEQFF. J is TRBJ2-1 and V is TRBV6-1; 11 nucleotides agree with TRBD2. Per the germline V gene, CDR1 is MNHNS and CDR2 is SASEGT. The CDR3 spans 17 residues. Losses at the gene ends were 4 bases for V and 7 bases for J; bases not matched to a gene: 12.

The chain recombines TRBV7-2 with TRBJ2-3; D is unclear. Germline CDR1 SGHTA, CDR2 FQGNSA. Trimming left V 3 bases short and J 6 bases short, with 7 bases between. The CDR3 runs to 12 residues. The CDR3 here is CASSFHTDTQYF. The DNA of the CDR3 is TGTGCCAGCAGCTTCCACACGGATACGCAGTATTTT.

The rearrangement joins TRBV6-5 to TRBJ2-7; no definite D call. CDR3 length: 12 amino acids. The V end was cut by 4 bases, the J end by 5 bases, with 9 bases between. Germline V gene sequence: CDR1 MNHEY, CDR2 SVGAGI. CDR3 sequence: CASSSTGHEQYF. The CDR3 DNA reads TGTGCCAGCAGTTCCACGGGCCACGAGCAGTACTTC.

The chain joins TRBV5-6 to TRBJ1-2; 7 positions agree with TRBD1. CDR3 length: 13 amino acids. Germline CDR1 SGHDT, CDR2 YYEEEE. V lost 5 bases to trimming and J lost 4 bases; unmatched junction nucleotides: 5. This chain's CDR3 is CASRGQSFYGYTF. CDR3 in DNA: TGTGCCAGCAGGGGACAGAGCTTCTATGGCTACACCTTC. The full variable domain, completed using reference TRBV5-6 and TRBJ1-2, is DAGVTQSPTHLIKTRGQQVTLRCSPKSGHDTVSWYQQALGQGPQFIFQYYEEEERQRGNFPDRFSGHQFPNYSSELNVNALLLGDSALYLCASRGQSFYGYTFGSGTRLTVV.

This clone was picked up one time. The chain links TRBV2 to TRBJ2-5; D gene uncertain. The CDR3 is 14 amino acids. Trimming took off 6 bases at V and 0 bases at J, with 11 bases between the two ends. Germline V lookup: CDR1 SNHLY, CDR2 FYNNEI. DNA of the CDR3: TGTGCCAGCAGCGCCTCCGAGCACCAAGAGACCCAGTACTTC. Translation: CASSASEHQETQYF.

The J gene is TRBJ1-4, the V gene TRBV19; 12 bases fit TRBD1. V trimming: 3 bases; J trimming: 4 bases; junction bases outside the gene matches: 9. The germline CDR1 and CDR2 sequences are LNHDA and SQIVND (reference sequence). CDR3 length: 18 amino acids. Written as DNA, the CDR3 is TGTGCCAGTAGTATGCGGCGGGACAGGGGGCCCGGTAATGAAAAACTGTTTTTT. It yields the protein CASSMRRDRGPGNEKLFF.

As concerns this clone: A junction boundary mismatches the germline segment, possibly from a read error. The rearrangement links TRBV7-2 to TRBJ2-3, with TRBD2 identical over 9 bases. The CDR3 spans 14 residues. The germline V gene encodes CDR1 SGHTA and CDR2 FQGNSA. This chain's CDR3 is CASSLAGSTDTQYF. The CDR3 region has the DNA TGTGCCAGCAGCCTAGCGGGGAGCACAGATACGCAGTATTTT.

The sample holds one count of this clone. This sequence joins TRBV15 and TRBJ2-7, with 11 bases lining up with TRBD1. V shed 3 bases and J 5 bases; nucleotides not matched to a gene: 3. The CDR3 is 14 residues long. CDR1 and CDR2 (germline): LNHNV, YYDKDF (reference sequence). The DNA for the CDR3 is TGTGCCACCAGCAGGGACAGGGGGCTCGACGAGCAGTACTTC. Translated, it gives CATSRDRGLDEQYF.

Here the CDR3 reads CASSVIGTGLEKLFF. The CDR3 DNA sequence: TGTGCCAGCAGCGTCATCGGGACAGGGCTCGAAAAACTGTTTTTT. The chain uses TRBV28 and TRBJ1-4; 9 bases fit TRBD1. From germline, CDR1 is MDHEN and CDR2 SYDVKM. The CDR3 runs to 15 residues. J lost 8 bases, V lost 6 bases, and 10 bases had no gene match.

This chain connects TRBV7-9 to TRBJ1-6; the D gene is possibly TRBD1 (5 bases). CDR3 length: 16 amino acids. CDR1 is SEHNR, CDR2 FQNEAQ, per germline (reference sequence). Trimming removed 5 bases from V and 5 bases from J, with 16 bases in between. The CDR3 here is CASSKPGSGDNSPLHF. The CDR3 DNA sequence: TGTGCCAGCAGCAAGCCAGGGTCCGGCGATAATTCACCCCTCCACTTT.

The chain has TRBV7-3 and TRBJ1-1; D remains ambiguous. The germline V gene encodes CDR1 SGHTA and CDR2 FQGTGA. V was cut by 2 bases and J by 4 bases, with 8 bases left in between. CDR3 size: 13 residues. The CDR3 protein is CASSLEGITEAFF. CDR3 nucleotide sequence: TGTGCCAGCAGCTTAGAGGGAATCACTGAAGCTTTCTTT.

The J gene is TRBJ2-7, the V gene TRBV9, with TRBD1 matching over 7 bases. From germline, CDR1 is SGDLS and CDR2 YYNGEE. This CDR3 has 14 amino acids. Trimming cost V 4 bases and J 1 base; bases outside gene matches: 5. CDR3 protein: CASSLATGSYEQYF. The DNA for the CDR3 is TGTGCCAGCAGCTTAGCGACAGGGTCCTACGAGCAGTACTTC.

The CDR3 is CASSLDRGNYEQYF. Here the CDR3 DNA reads TGTGCCAGCAGCTTAGACAGGGGGAACTACGAGCAGTACTTC. The rearrangement uses TRBV7-9 and TRBJ2-7; 8 bases align to TRBD1. The germline V gene encodes CDR1 SEHNR and CDR2 FQNEAQ (reference sequence). The CDR3 is 14 amino acids. Losses at the gene ends were 1 base for V and 3 bases for J; bases not matched to a gene: 2.

This chain joins TRBV6-2 or TRBV6-3 and TRBJ2-2; D not certain. Per germline, CDR1 MNHEY and CDR2 SVGEGT. The CDR3 is 12 residues long. Trimming stripped 6 bases from V and 6 bases from J, with 8 bases between. CDR3 amino acids: CASSHRAGELFF. CDR3 nucleotide sequence: TGTGCCAGCAGCCACCGGGCCGGGGAGCTGTTTTTT.

This chain connects TRBV30 to TRBJ2-7; D tentatively fits TRBD1 or TRBD2 (5 bases each). The CDR3 contains 13 residues. CDR1 and CDR2 from the germline V gene are GTSNPN and SVGIG (reference sequence). Trimming pared 2 bases from V and 3 bases from J, leaving 11 bases between. The CDR3 DNA reads as TGTGCCTGGAGTCTCGGGACGGGCTACGAGCAGTACTTC. This gives the protein CAWSLGTGYEQYF.

Only one count was recorded for this clone. Other DNA variants within this sample encode the same CDR3. The chain joins TRBV6-5 to TRBJ1-5; D is perhaps TRBD1 (5 bases). Trimming stripped 2 bases from V and 3 bases from J, with 5 bases between. CDR1 is MNHEY, CDR2 SVGAGI, per germline. This CDR3 comprises 13 residues. This chain's CDR3 is CASSYGANQPQHF. In DNA, the CDR3 is TGTGCCAGCAGTTACGGGGCCAATCAGCCCCAGCATTTT.

The V gene is TRBV5-1, the J gene TRBJ2-3; 7 bases are a match to TRBD2. Germline trimming cut 0 bases from V and 0 bases from J; bases unmatched to any gene: 4. The V gene's germline CDR1 is SGHRS and CDR2 YFSETQ. The CDR3 spans 16 residues. CDR3 coding DNA: TGCGCCAGCAGCTTGGGTCTAGCGGCTAGCACAGATACGCAGTATTTT. Translating gives CASSLGLAASTDTQYF.

The rearrangement uses TRBV16 and TRBJ1-5, with 9 bases that match TRBD1. CDR1 and CDR2 from the germline V gene are KGHSY and FQNENV. The CDR3 extends over 15 amino acids. With 1 base clipped from V and 7 bases from J, the junction kept 5 bases outside the gene matches. The CDR3 coding sequence is TGTGCCAGCAGCCAATGGGACAGGGTTTACCAGCCCCAGCATTTT. It encodes CASSQWDRVYQPQHF.

This chain connects TRBV7-9 to TRBJ2-3; 8 nucleotides line up with TRBD2. V shed 2 bases and J 3 bases; nucleotides not matched to a gene: 1. The germline gives CDR1 SEHNR, CDR2 FQNEAQ (reference sequence). The CDR3 spans 14 residues. The CDR3 loop reads CASSLRLATDTQYF. The CDR3 region has the DNA TGTGCCAGCAGCTTAAGACTAGCGACAGATACGCAGTATTTT.

The DNA for the CDR3 is TGTGCCAGCAGGCCAGAAATTTTTGGCTACACCTTC. It encodes CASRPEIFGYTF. The J gene is TRBJ1-2, the V gene TRBV7-9; D is undetermined. Germline lookup yields CDR1 SEHNR and CDR2 FQNEAQ (reference sequence). The CDR3 has 12 amino acids. Trimming removed 6 bases at V and 7 bases at J, with 12 bases between. The whole variable domain, remainder taken from reference TRBV7-9 and TRBJ1-2, is DTGVSQNPRHKITKRGQNVTFRCDPISEHNRLYWYRQTLGQGPEFLTYFQNEAQLEKSRLLSDRFSAERPKGSFSTLEIQRTEQGDSAMYLCASRPEIFGYTFGSGTRLTVV.

The rearrangement uses TRBV12-3 or TRBV12-4 and TRBJ2-1; D unresolved. The CDR3 loop spans 10 amino acids. Trimming removed 2 bases from V and 9 bases from J, with 2 bases in between. The DNA of the CDR3 is TGTGCCAGCAGTTTACTTGAGCAGTTCTTC. It codes for CASSLLEQFF.

The V gene is TRBV7-7, the J gene TRBJ2-5, with a possible D match to TRBD2 (6 bases). V lost 5 bases to trimming and J lost 4 bases, with 20 bases between them. CDR1 SSHAT and CDR2 FNYEAQ come from the germline V gene (reference sequence). CDR3 size: 16 residues. CDR3 region: CASSPGPGRGGETQYF. The CDR3 DNA reads TGTGCCAGCAGCCCTGGCCCTGGGCGGGGAGGAGAGACCCAGTACTTC.